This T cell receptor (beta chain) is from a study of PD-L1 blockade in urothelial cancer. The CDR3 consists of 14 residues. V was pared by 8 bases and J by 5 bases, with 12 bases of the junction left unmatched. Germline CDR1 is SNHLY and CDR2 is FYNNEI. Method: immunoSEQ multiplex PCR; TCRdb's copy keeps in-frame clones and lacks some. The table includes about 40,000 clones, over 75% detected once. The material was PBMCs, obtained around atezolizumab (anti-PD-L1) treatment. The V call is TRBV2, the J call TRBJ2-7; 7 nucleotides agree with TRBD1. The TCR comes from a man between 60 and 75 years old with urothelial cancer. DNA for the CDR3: TGTGCCAGCTTGCTCACAGGGGATGCGGACGAGCAGTACTTC. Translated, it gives CASLLTGDADEQYF.